The text below deals with one T cell receptor beta chain. Original handling: The authors estimated nucleated cell counts from reference gene primer amplification. Profiling relied on immunoSEQ multiplex PCR, and the TCRdb table lists in-frame clones only, not all of them. V, J and clone size derive from that table, while D and trimming were established from the DNA sequence. The sample has about 280,000 clones, 75% to 90% seen once. The data derive from a study of blood T cell repertoires in COVID-19. There are 16 residues in the CDR3. The receptor was isolated from a woman aged 30 to 39 who had recovered from COVID-19. The chain uses TRBV21-1 and TRBJ2-2; no DNA check was done on the table's D call, TRBD2. TRBV21-1 is deemed a pseudogene. Sequenced: peripheral blood. CDR3 loop: CASRNSSGANTGELFF. CDR3 bases: TGTGCCAGCCGAAATTCTAGCGGGGCTAACACCGGGGAGCTGTTTTTT.